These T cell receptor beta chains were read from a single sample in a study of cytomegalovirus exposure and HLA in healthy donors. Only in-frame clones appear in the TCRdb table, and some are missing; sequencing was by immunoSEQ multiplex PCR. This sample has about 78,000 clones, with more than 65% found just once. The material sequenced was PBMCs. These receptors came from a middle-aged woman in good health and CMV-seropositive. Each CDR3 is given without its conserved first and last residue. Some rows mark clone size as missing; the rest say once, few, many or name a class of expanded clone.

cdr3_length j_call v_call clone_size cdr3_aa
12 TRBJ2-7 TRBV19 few ASSRMNSLGEQY
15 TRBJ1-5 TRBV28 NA ASKECMGLVCNQPQH
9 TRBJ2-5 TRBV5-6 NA ASSWGGTQY
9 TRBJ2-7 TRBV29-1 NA SAGTGFEQY
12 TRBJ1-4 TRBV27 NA ASSLRGQGGKLF
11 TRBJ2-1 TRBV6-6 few ASTSRGYNEQF
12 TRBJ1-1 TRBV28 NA ASSLPYSGEETF
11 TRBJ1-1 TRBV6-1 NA AGTRTAGTEAF
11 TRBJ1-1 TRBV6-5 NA ASSRTGYTEAF
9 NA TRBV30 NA AWSVFYEQY
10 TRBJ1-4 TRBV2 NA ASGTGFEKLF
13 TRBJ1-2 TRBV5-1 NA ASSYGQETNYGYT
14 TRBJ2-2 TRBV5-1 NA ASSLLQTANRGELF
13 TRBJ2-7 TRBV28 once ASSHLQGGSYEQY
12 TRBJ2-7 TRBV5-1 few ASSLQGPHYEQY
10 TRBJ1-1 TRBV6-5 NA ASSYSGTGAF
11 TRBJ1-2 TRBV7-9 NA ASSSGGGYGYT
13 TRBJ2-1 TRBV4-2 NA ASSLRTGAPNEQF
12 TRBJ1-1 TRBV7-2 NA ASSLGTGHTEAF
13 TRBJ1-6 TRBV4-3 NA ASSQDTGVGSPLH
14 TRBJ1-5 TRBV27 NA ASSPVGDRPNQPQH
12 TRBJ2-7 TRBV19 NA ASSRRDRPYEQY
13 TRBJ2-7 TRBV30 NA AWSPGTPFSYEQY
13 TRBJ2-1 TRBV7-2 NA ASSGGLAVSNEQF
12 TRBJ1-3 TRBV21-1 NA ASSQTGSGNTIY
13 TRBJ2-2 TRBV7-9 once ASRSSGSRTGELF
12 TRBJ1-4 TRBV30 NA AWKQGVVGEKLF
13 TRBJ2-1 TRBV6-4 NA ASSGQGGSYNEQF
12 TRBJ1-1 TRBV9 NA ASSPGGGGLGAF
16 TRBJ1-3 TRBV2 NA ASSETGYGQNYGNTIY
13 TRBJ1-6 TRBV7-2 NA ASSLVTQDNSPLH
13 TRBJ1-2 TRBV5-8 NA ASSWGQGDMYGYT
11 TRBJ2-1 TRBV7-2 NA ASSLASANEQF
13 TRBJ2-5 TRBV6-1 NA ASSVLGGLGETQY
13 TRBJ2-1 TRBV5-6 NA ASSDLAGGRNEQF
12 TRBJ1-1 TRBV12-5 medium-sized ASGLGQLNTEAF
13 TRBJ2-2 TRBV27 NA ASSFDGSYTGELF
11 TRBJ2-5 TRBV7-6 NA ASSLITQETQY
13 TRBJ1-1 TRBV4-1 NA ASSQVGTVITEAF
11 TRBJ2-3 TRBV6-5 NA ASSRRLTDTQY
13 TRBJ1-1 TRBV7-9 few ASSPPGQENTEAF
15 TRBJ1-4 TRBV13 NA ASSLGQGARETEKLF
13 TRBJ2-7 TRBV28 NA ASSSLQGGTYEQY
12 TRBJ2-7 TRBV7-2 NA ASSPPGAGLEQY
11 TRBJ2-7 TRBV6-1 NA ASRGAVIYEQY
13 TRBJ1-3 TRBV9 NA ASSVMGSSGNTIY